The 30 T cell receptor beta chains below all came from one sample that was sequenced in a study of blood T cell repertoires in COVID-19. Produced via immunoSEQ multiplex PCR; TCRdb's table is partial and in-frame only. The sample has under 250,000 clones; approximately 90% are singletons. The specimen was peripheral blood. Every receptor here comes from a man aged 25 to 45 with COVID-19, enrolled during active disease.

J is TRBJ2-6 and V is TRBV5-6, with a weak D call TRBD1 (6 bases). From germline, CDR1 is SGHDT and CDR2 YYEEEE. CDR3 length equals 18 residues. Deletions cut 2 bases from V and 4 bases from J, with 19 bases between. The CDR3 spells CASSFGQIYISGANVLTF. Written as DNA, the CDR3 is TGTGCCAGCAGCTTCGGACAGATATATATCTCCGGGGCCAACGTCCTGACTTTC.

This chain joins TRBV5-4 and TRBJ1-2; 7 bases fit TRBD1. Looked up from germline, CDR1 is SGHNT and CDR2 is YYREEE (reference sequence). V shed 6 bases and J 1 base; nucleotides not matched to a gene: 9. The CDR3 spans 15 residues. CDR3 sequence (DNA): TGTGCCAGCAATCTCAGGGGACAGTTTAACTATGGCTACACCTTC. Its translation is CASNLRGQFNYGYTF.

This chain uses TRBV7-2 with TRBJ1-2, with unresolved D. Looked up from germline, CDR1 is SGHTA and CDR2 is FQGNSA. CDR3 size: 14 residues. V was cut by 1 base and J by 3 bases, with 9 bases left in between. The CDR3 nucleotides are TGTGCCAGCAGCTTAGATGGCACACACTATGGCTACACCTTC. It encodes CASSLDGTHYGYTF.

This clone was detected a few times. The chain joins TRBV5-4 to TRBJ2-3, with D possibly matching TRBD2 (6 bases). The ends were cut back, 0 bases at V and 1 base at J, with 6 bases in the middle. CDR1 and CDR2 from the germline V gene are SGHNT and YYREEE (reference sequence). The CDR3 sequence is 14 residues long. CDR3 loop: CASSLVAGTDTQYF. CDR3 bases: TGTGCCAGCAGCTTGGTAGCGGGCACAGATACGCAGTATTTT. Supplemented by reference TRBV5-4 and TRBJ2-3, the full variable domain reads ETGVTQSPTHLIKTRGQQVTLRCSSQSGHNTVSWYQQALGQGPQFIFQYYREEENGRGNFPPRFSGLQFPNYSSELNVNALELDDSALYLCASSLVAGTDTQYFGPGTRLTVL.

Of note for this clone: Other DNA sequences in the same sample also yield this CDR3. In DNA form, the CDR3 reads TGTGCCAGCAGCTGGGACTCTCAGAACACTGAAGCTTTCTTT. Amino acids: CASSWDSQNTEAFF. V is TRBV9 and J is TRBJ1-1; TRBD1 is a possible D gene (5 bases). The V gene lost 4 bases and the J gene lost 1 base, with 11 bases spanning the gap. CDR1 is SGDLS, CDR2 YYNGEE, per germline. This CDR3 is 14 amino acids long.

The rearrangement uses TRBV7-2 and TRBJ1-2, with 7 bases lining up with TRBD1. Germline V gene data show CDR1 as SGHTA and CDR2 as FQGNSA. With 5 bases clipped from V and 3 bases from J, the junction kept 6 bases outside the gene matches. The length of the CDR3 is 14 residues. CDR3 sequence (DNA): TGTGCCAGCAGCGGACGACAGGGATACTATGGCTACACCTTC. Amino acid sequence: CASSGRQGYYGYTF.

The V call is TRBV7-9, the J call TRBJ1-2; D ambiguous. The germline V gene encodes CDR1 SEHNR and CDR2 FQNEAQ (reference sequence). Between the trimmed V and J ends, which lost 0 bases and 2 bases, there was a span of 10 bases. The length of the CDR3 is 15 residues. CDR3 sequence: CASSLAIERNYGYTF. CDR3 bases: TGTGCCAGCAGCTTAGCGATTGAGCGAAACTATGGCTACACCTTC.

V usage is TRBV10-3 and J usage is TRBJ2-4; 10 bases match TRBD1. The CDR3 runs to 19 residues. Per germline, CDR1 ENHRY and CDR2 SYGVKD. With 0 bases clipped from V and 0 bases from J, the junction kept 8 bases outside the gene matches. CDR3 coding DNA: TGTGCCATCAGTGAGTCTGGCGGGACAGGGGTGATAGCCAAAAACATTCAGTACTTC. Protein product: CAISESGGTGVIAKNIQYF.

This clone came up once. The chain couples TRBV29-1 to TRBJ2-1; D possibly corresponds to TRBD2 (5 bases). Trimming left V 7 bases short and J 7 bases short, with 17 bases between. CDR3 length equals 13 residues. Germline V gene lookup returns CDR1 SQVTM and CDR2 ANQGSEA. The CDR3 loop reads CSGSPGGRNEQFF. CDR3 bases: TGCAGCGGATCTCCTGGCGGGCGGAATGAGCAGTTCTTC.

There are many counts of this clone. The J gene is TRBJ2-7, the V gene TRBV4-1; TRBD2 aligns across 8 bases. This CDR3 contains 15 residues. Germline lookup yields CDR1 MGHRA and CDR2 YSYEKL. V dropped 5 bases and J dropped 1; count of bases not matched to a gene: 7. The CDR3 sequence: CASSYQRETSYEQYF. CDR3 nucleotide sequence: TGCGCCAGCAGCTACCAGCGGGAGACGTCCTACGAGCAGTACTTC.

The rearrangement links TRBV19 to TRBJ1-2, with TRBD1 matching over 9 bases. The CDR3 length is 14 residues. V trimming: 6 bases; J trimming: 5 bases; junction bases outside the gene matches: 7. From germline, CDR1 is LNHDA and CDR2 SQIVND (reference sequence). The CDR3 nucleotides read TGTGCCAGTAGCATCAGAGGACAGGGGTATGGCTACACCTTC. This gives the protein CASSIRGQGYGYTF.

The genes are TRBV7-9 and TRBJ1-5; no clear D. Germline values: CDR1 SEHNR, CDR2 FQNEAQ (reference sequence). V shed 3 bases and J shed 2 bases, with 14 bases lying between them. The CDR3 covers 16 residues. The CDR3 bases are TGTGCCAGCAGCTTCGGGAGGGAATCCCGCAATCAGCCCCAGCATTTT. Translation: CASSFGRESRNQPQHF. The full variable domain, completed using reference TRBV7-9 and TRBJ1-5, is DTGVSQNPRHKITKRGQNVTFRCDPISEHNRLYWYRQTLGQGPEFLTYFQNEAQLEKSRLLSDRFSAERPKGSFSTLEIQRTEQGDSAMYLCASSFGRESRNQPQHFGDGTRLSIL.

This clone was seen more than once but under ten times. This sequence joins TRBV4-1 and TRBJ1-5; maybe TRBD1 (5 bases). CDR3 size: 19 residues. V lost 1 base and J lost 1, with 20 bases in between. The V gene's germline CDR1 is MGHRA and CDR2 YSYEKL. CDR3 coding DNA: TGCGCCAGCAGCCAAGGGGTGGCGACCACGTGGACAAGCAATCAGCCCCAGCATTTT. Its protein product is CASSQGVATTWTSNQPQHF.

The chain carries TRBV30 and TRBJ2-4; TRBD1 matches 7 bases. Germline V gene lookup returns CDR1 GTSNPN and CDR2 SVGIG (reference sequence). With V trimmed by 3 bases and J by 12 bases, 8 bases remained unmatched. The CDR3 loop spans 12 amino acids. The CDR3 DNA reads TGTGCCTGGAGCGGACAGGATGGGGCTCAGTACTTC. This gives the protein CAWSGQDGAQYF.

This chain links TRBV18 with TRBJ2-1; TRBD2 matches 12 bases. The CDR3 consists of 15 residues. The J segment lost 6 bases and the V segment lost 0 bases, leaving 0 bases of the junction unmatched. The V gene's germline CDR1 is KGHSH and CDR2 LQKENI. The CDR3 sequence is CASSPPGLAGNEQFF. In DNA form, the CDR3 reads TGTGCCAGCTCACCACCGGGACTAGCGGGCAATGAGCAGTTCTTC.

With regard to this clone: A junction end diverges from the germline sequence, so it may reflect a read error. The chain combines TRBV6-4 with TRBJ1-6; no clear D gene. The germline CDR1 and CDR2 sequences are MRHNA and SNTAGT. CDR3 length: 13 residues. The DNA of the CDR3 is TGTGCCAGCAGTGAATCTAATAAGTCACCCCTCCACTTT. Translating it yields CASSESNKSPLHF.

The J gene is TRBJ1-1, the V gene TRBV6-5; tentatively, D is TRBD1 (5 bases). The V end was cut by 0 bases, the J end by 1 base, with 12 bases between. The CDR3 totals 16 residues. From germline, CDR1 is MNHEY and CDR2 SVGAGI. The CDR3 region is CASSYSRGLKNTEAFF. Here the CDR3 DNA reads TGTGCCAGCAGTTACTCAAGGGGTTTAAAGAACACTGAAGCTTTCTTT.

The rearrangement links TRBV6-4 to TRBJ1-2; 9 nucleotides align to TRBD1. There are 14 residues in the CDR3. V was clipped by 3 bases and J by 7 bases; unmatched bases: 6. Germline loops: CDR1 MRHNA, CDR2 SNTAGT. Here the CDR3 reads CASSEGTGPRGYTF. The CDR3 DNA sequence: TGTGCCAGCAGTGAAGGGACAGGGCCCCGTGGCTACACCTTC.

The V call is TRBV20-1, the J call TRBJ2-3, with 7 bases fitting TRBD1. This CDR3 spans 11 amino acids. Germline CDR1 is DFQATT and CDR2 is SNEGSKA (reference sequence). Trimming at V came to 6 bases and at J to 15 bases, leaving 12 bases not matched to a gene. The DNA for the CDR3 is TGCAGTGCCCCGATCGGACAGGTCCATTATTTT. It encodes CSAPIGQVHYF.

This clone was counted a single time. The CDR3 loop is CASSLRGNTDTQYF. CDR3 coding DNA: TGTGCCAGTAGCCTAAGGGGGAACACAGATACGCAGTATTTT. The chain couples TRBV19 to TRBJ2-3; D may be TRBD1 (6 bases). The V gene lost 6 bases and the J gene lost 2 bases, with 12 bases spanning the gap. Germline CDR1 reads LNHDA; CDR2 reads SQIVND (reference sequence). The CDR3 loop spans 14 amino acids.

The chain links TRBV2 to TRBJ1-1; D is ambiguous. The germline gives CDR1 SNHLY, CDR2 FYNNEI. The CDR3 has 11 residues. Deletions cut 9 bases from V and 0 bases from J, with 5 bases between. This CDR3 reads CASTLNTEAFF. Written as DNA, the CDR3 is TGTGCCAGTACACTGAACACTGAAGCTTTCTTT. The variable domain in full, with the rest retrieved from reference TRBV2 and TRBJ1-1, is EPEVTQTPSHQVTQMGQEVILRCVPISNHLYFYWYRQILGQKVEFLVSFYNNEISEKSEIFDDQFSVERPDGSNFTLKIRSTKLEDSAMYFCASTLNTEAFFGQGTRLTVV.

The chain links TRBV7-2 to TRBJ2-2; TRBD1 matches 9 bases. The CDR3 is 17 residues long. J gave up 4 bases and V 4 bases, and 10 bases lay outside the gene matches. CDR1 and CDR2 from the germline V gene are SGHTA and FQGNSA. The DNA of the CDR3 is TGTGCCAGCAGCTCAGTAACAGGGGGCTTGGCCACCGGGGAGCTGTTTTTT. It is translated as CASSSVTGGLATGELFF.

The chain joins TRBV6-6 to TRBJ2-7, with 10 bases lining up with TRBD2. CDR3 length: 15 residues. Germline V gene sequence: CDR1 MNHNY, CDR2 SVGAGI (reference sequence). Unmatched junction bases numbered 5, after V lost 6 bases and J lost 0 bases. As DNA, the CDR3 is TGTGCCAGCAGGGGTAGCGGGGGGTACTCCTACGAGCAGTACTTC. Its translation is CASRGSGGYSYEQYF.

The CDR3 nucleotides read TGTGCCAGCAGTGAAAGTTTGAACAGGGTCCCTATGGGTGGCGAGCAGTACTTC. It specifies CASSESLNRVPMGGEQYF. This chain links TRBV6-1 with TRBJ2-7; a possible D gene is TRBD1 (6 bases). In germline, CDR1 is MNHNS, CDR2 SASEGT. This CDR3 is 18 amino acids long. V lost 2 bases to trimming and J lost 6 bases, with 26 bases between them.

The chain employs TRBV5-1 and TRBJ2-3; the match to TRBD1 covers 8 bases. Per the germline V gene, CDR1 is SGHRS and CDR2 is YFSETQ. There are 17 residues in the CDR3. The trim removed 2 bases at V and 2 bases at J, leaving 10 bases unmatched. DNA of the CDR3: TGCGCCAGCAGCTTCCCCGGACAGGGAGGACCCACAGATACGCAGTATTTT. This encodes CASSFPGQGGPTDTQYF.

The chain is built from TRBV6-2 or TRBV6-3 and TRBJ2-7; D might be TRBD1 (5 bases). The V end lost 2 bases, the J end lost 1 base, and 9 bases lay between the germline ends. The V gene's germline CDR1 is MNHEY and CDR2 SVGEGT. This CDR3 comprises 14 residues. The CDR3 spells CASSYGATSYEQYF. For the CDR3, the DNA is TGTGCCAGCAGTTACGGGGCCACTTCCTACGAGCAGTACTTC.

The gene calls are TRBV19 and TRBJ1-5, with 8 bases aligning to TRBD1. The length of the CDR3 is 16 residues. V lost 10 bases, J lost 0 bases, and 11 bases stayed unmatched. In germline, CDR1 is LNHDA, CDR2 SQIVND (reference sequence). CDR3 sequence reads: CATKDRTGISNQPQHF. CDR3 bases: TGTGCCACCAAAGATCGGACAGGGATTAGCAATCAGCCCCAGCATTTT.

The rearrangement joins TRBV6-1 to TRBJ2-2; unclear D gene. V was cut by 2 bases and J by 0 bases, with 7 bases left in between. Germline V gives CDR1 MNHNS, CDR2 SASEGT. This CDR3 contains 15 residues. The CDR3 DNA is TGTGCCAGCAGTGAAAGAAGAGCGAACACCGGGGAGCTGTTTTTT. This codes for CASSERRANTGELFF.

This clone was seen just once. The V gene is TRBV5-8, the J gene TRBJ2-5, with 10 nucleotides matching TRBD1. The CDR3 runs 15 residues. The V segment lost 0 bases and the J segment 2 bases; nucleotides outside the gene matches: 1. The V gene's germline CDR1 is SGHTS and CDR2 YDEGEE. For the CDR3, the DNA is TGTGCCAGCAGCTTGGGGACAGGGGGGCAAGAGACCCAGTACTTC. Translation gives CASSLGTGGQETQYF.

This clone has just one count. The chain uses TRBV18 and TRBJ1-1; 9 positions agree with TRBD1. The trim removed 0 bases at V and 1 base at J, leaving 3 bases unmatched. The CDR3 sequence is 16 residues long. CDR1 is KGHSH and CDR2 is LQKENI in the germline V gene. The CDR3 DNA is TGTGCCAGCTCACCACCGTACAGGGGGCGGAACACTGAAGCTTTCTTT. Translation gives CASSPPYRGRNTEAFF.